Listed below are T cell receptor beta chains from one sample, sequenced in a study of T cell responses to AZD1222 COVID-19 vaccine. TCRdb's table, derived via immunoSEQ multiplex PCR, lists solely in-frame clones and lacks some. The sample has more than 150,000 clones, about 87% seen once. The sample here was peripheral blood, taken on day 0 of AZD1222 vaccination. These receptor sequences come from an adult in good health. CDR3s include the opening cysteine and the closing phenylalanine or tryptophan. A D gene is named only where the DNA matches it firmly. The size field is filled for only some rows; it gives once, few, many or a size class.

CDR3 | DNA | size | D | J | V
CASVSAANTGELFF | TGTGCCAGCGTATCAGCCGCGAACACCGGGGAGCTGTTTTTT | . | . | TRBJ2-2 | TRBV6-6
CASSWVAVLESPLHF | TGTGCCAGCAGCTGGGTCGCAGTCCTCGAATCACCCCTCCACTTT | . | . | TRBJ1-6 | TRBV7-2
CASSDSGGSGYTF | TGTGCCAGCAGTGACTCAGGGGGAAGTGGCTACACCTTC | . | . | TRBJ1-2 | TRBV6-4
CASSPTTGRGNTIYF | TGCGCCAGCAGCCCAACTACAGGGAGGGGAAACACCATATATTTT | once | . | TRBJ1-3 | TRBV10-2
CASSANSGKGRYEQFF | TGTGCCAGCAGTGCGAATAGCGGGAAAGGGCGGTATGAGCAGTTCTTC | . | TRBD2 | TRBJ2-1 | TRBV27
CASSGGLAAGGEQYF | TGTGCCAGCTCAGGGGGACTAGCGGCGGGAGGGGAGCAGTACTTC | . | TRBD2 | TRBJ2-7 | TRBV18
CATNDGNSNQPQHF | TGTGCCACTAATGACGGGAATAGCAATCAGCCCCAGCATTTT | . | . | TRBJ1-5 | TRBV6-5
CATSDPRRNTGELFF | TGTGCCACCAGTGACCCAAGACGGAACACCGGGGAGCTGTTTTTT | . | . | TRBJ2-2 | TRBV24-1
CASSTPGTGNNEQFF | TGTGCCAGTAGTACCCCGGGGACAGGGAACAATGAGCAGTTCTTC | . | TRBD1 | TRBJ2-1 | TRBV19
CASSVRRGRREKLFF | TGTGCCAGCAGCGTGCGTCGGGGAAGACGTGAAAAACTGTTTTTT | once | . | TRBJ1-4 | TRBV3-1/TRBV3-2
CASSYEAVSSPLHF | TGTGCCAGCAGTTACGAGGCAGTTAGTTCACCCCTCCACTTT | . | . | TRBJ1-6 | TRBV6-5
CASSLGGPSTDTQYF | TGTGCCAGCAGCTTAGGGGGTCCTAGCACAGATACGCAGTATTTT | . | . | TRBJ2-3 | TRBV11-2
CASSQGQGFSGANVLTF | TGTGCCAGCAGTCAGGGACAGGGTTTTTCTGGGGCCAACGTCCTGACTTTC | . | TRBD1 | TRBJ2-6 | TRBV6-6
CASSLSTDTQYF | TGTGCCAGCAGTTTAAGCACAGATACGCAGTATTTT | few | . | TRBJ2-3 | TRBV12-3/TRBV12-4
CASSESASLGEKLFF | TGCGCCAGCAGTGAGTCAGCCTCCCTCGGGGAAAAACTGTTTTTT | . | . | TRBJ1-4 | TRBV10-1
CASSPRGYEQYF | TGTGCCAGCAGCCCCCGCGGGTACGAGCAGTACTTC | few | . | TRBJ2-7 | TRBV3-1/TRBV3-2
CASSLGGVGGSNEKLFF | TGTGCCAGCAGCTTAGGAGGCGTCGGGGGGTCTAATGAAAAACTGTTTTTT | . | . | TRBJ1-4 | TRBV7-8
CASSSQTGATNEKLFF | TGTGCCAGCAGCTCTCAGACGGGGGCAACTAATGAAAAACTGTTTTTT | . | . | TRBJ1-4 | TRBV7-9
CASSLSGKNTDTQYF | TGTGCCAGCAGCTTGTCCGGGAAAAACACAGATACGCAGTATTTT | . | . | TRBJ2-3 | TRBV7-2
CASSWKGGDSPLHF | TGTGCCAGCTCTTGGAAGGGAGGTGATTCACCCCTCCACTTT | . | . | TRBJ1-6 | TRBV18
CASSQDLGYGYTF | TGTGCCAGCAGCCAAGATTTGGGTTATGGCTACACCTTC | . | . | TRBJ1-2 | TRBV4-2
CASTPGGQGHQETQYF | TGCGCCAGCACCCCAGGGGGACAGGGACACCAAGAGACCCAGTACTTC | . | TRBD1 | TRBJ2-5 | TRBV23-1
CASRLGWAQPQHF | TGTGCCAGCAGGCTGGGATGGGCACAGCCCCAGCATTTT | . | . | TRBJ1-5 | TRBV27
CASIEGGFLSYNEQFF | TGTGCCAGCATCGAGGGCGGATTCCTCTCCTACAATGAGCAGTTCTTC | . | . | TRBJ2-1 | TRBV28
CASSHTGPGGTEAFF | TGCGCCAGCAGCCATACTGGACCCGGAGGCACTGAAGCTTTCTTT | once | . | TRBJ1-1 | TRBV5-1
CASSQEGRGTLSGNTIYF | TGTGCCAGCAGCCAAGAAGGCAGGGGCACTCTCTCTGGAAACACCATATATTTT | . | . | TRBJ1-3 | TRBV4-2
CASTRTLGLADTQYF | TGTGCCAGCACACGGACCCTCGGACTCGCAGATACGCAGTATTTT | . | . | TRBJ2-3 | TRBV28
CASSTTSYEQYF | TGCGCCAGCAGTACGACAAGCTACGAGCAGTACTTC | . | . | TRBJ2-7 | TRBV10-2
CASSQEGEGLGYTF | TGTGCCAGCAGCCAAGAGGGGGAAGGGTTGGGCTACACCTTC | . | . | TRBJ1-2 | TRBV3-1/TRBV3-2
CTSSQGQAPPAQYF | TGCACCAGCAGCCAAGGACAGGCCCCACCAGCACAGTATTTT | . | . | TRBJ2-3 | TRBV1
CASSDRGSGYTF | TGTGCCAGTAGTGACAGGGGAAGCGGCTACACCTTC | . | TRBD1 | TRBJ1-2 | TRBV19
CASSSTAPTRKGLAGANVLTF | TGTGCCAGCAGTTCAACAGCCCCGACTAGAAAGGGGCTTGCTGGGGCCAACGTCCTGACTTTC | . | . | TRBJ2-6 | TRBV27
CASSSSGTSGSPLHF | TGTGCCAGCAGCTCCTCCGGGACCTCGGGATCACCCCTCCACTTT | . | . | TRBJ1-6 | TRBV11-3
CARPGMASRTKYEQYF | TGCGCCAGGCCGGGCATGGCGAGCAGGACCAAATACGAGCAGTACTTC | . | . | TRBJ2-7 | TRBV10-1
CASSPKTSDGETQYF | TGTGCCAGTAGTCCCAAGACTAGCGATGGAGAGACCCAGTACTTC | . | TRBD2 | TRBJ2-5 | TRBV19
CSAIGPDTQYF | TGCAGTGCTATAGGCCCAGATACGCAGTATTTT | . | . | TRBJ2-3 | TRBV20-1
CASRGMNTGELFF | TGTGCCAGCAGAGGGATGAACACCGGGGAGCTGTTTTTT | . | . | TRBJ2-2 | TRBV2
CASSQPGAASNEKLFF | TGCGCCAGCAGCCAACCCGGGGCAGCCTCTAATGAAAAACTGTTTTTT | . | . | TRBJ1-4 | TRBV4-1
CASSLIAGGPVRETQYF | TGCGCCAGCAGCTTGATAGCGGGGGGGCCAGTTAGGGAGACCCAGTACTTC | . | TRBD2 | TRBJ2-5 | TRBV5-1
CASSLLRGVGDTQYF | TGTGCCAGCAGCTTACTCCGGGGGGTGGGAGATACGCAGTATTTT | . | TRBD2 | TRBJ2-3 | TRBV7-9
CASSREDSSSEKLFF | TGCGCCAGCAGCCGGGAGGACAGTAGTTCTGAAAAACTGTTTTTT | once | . | TRBJ1-4 | TRBV5-1
CSVVGQGLGYTF | TGCAGCGTTGTAGGACAGGGGTTAGGCTACACCTTC | . | TRBD1 | TRBJ1-2 | TRBV29-1
CASSLEVDGYTF | TGTGCCAGCAGTTTAGAGGTGGATGGCTACACCTTC | . | . | TRBJ1-2 | TRBV28
CASSLSKGTNKNTGELFF | TGTGCCAGCAGCTTATCTAAAGGAACCAATAAAAACACCGGGGAGCTGTTTTTT | . | . | TRBJ2-2 | TRBV11-2
CASSTTGGQGYEQYF | TGTGCCAGTAGTACCACCGGGGGGCAGGGGTACGAGCAGTACTTC | . | . | TRBJ2-7 | TRBV19
CASSPQGNANTEAFF | TGTGCCAGCAGTCCTCAGGGAAACGCTAACACTGAAGCTTTCTTT | . | . | TRBJ1-1 | TRBV28
CASSSGTAEGYTF | TGCGCCAGCAGCTCCGGGACAGCGGAAGGCTACACCTTC | . | TRBD1 | TRBJ1-2 | TRBV10-1
CASMTGETYGYTF | TGTGCCAGCATGACAGGGGAGACCTATGGCTACACCTTC | . | TRBD1 | TRBJ1-2 | TRBV6-5
CASSLGEGYNEQFF | TGCGCCAGCAGCTTGGGCGAGGGCTACAATGAGCAGTTCTTC | once | . | TRBJ2-1 | TRBV5-1
CASSLRASYSGANVLTF | TGTGCCAGCAGCTTGAGGGCGTCATACTCTGGGGCCAACGTCCTGACTTTC | . | . | TRBJ2-6 | TRBV5-6